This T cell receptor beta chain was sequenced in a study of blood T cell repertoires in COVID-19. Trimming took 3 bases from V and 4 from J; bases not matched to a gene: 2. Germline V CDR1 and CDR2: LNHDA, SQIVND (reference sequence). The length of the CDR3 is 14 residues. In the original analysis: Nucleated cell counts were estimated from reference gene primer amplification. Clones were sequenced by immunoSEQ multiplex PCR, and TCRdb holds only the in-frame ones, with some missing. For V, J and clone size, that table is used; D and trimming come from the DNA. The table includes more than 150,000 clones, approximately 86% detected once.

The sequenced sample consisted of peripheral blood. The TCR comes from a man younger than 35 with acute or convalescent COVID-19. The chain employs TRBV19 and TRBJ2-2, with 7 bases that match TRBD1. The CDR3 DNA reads TGTGCCAGTAGTATTACAGGGGTCACCGGGGAGCTGTTTTTT. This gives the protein CASSITGVTGELFF.